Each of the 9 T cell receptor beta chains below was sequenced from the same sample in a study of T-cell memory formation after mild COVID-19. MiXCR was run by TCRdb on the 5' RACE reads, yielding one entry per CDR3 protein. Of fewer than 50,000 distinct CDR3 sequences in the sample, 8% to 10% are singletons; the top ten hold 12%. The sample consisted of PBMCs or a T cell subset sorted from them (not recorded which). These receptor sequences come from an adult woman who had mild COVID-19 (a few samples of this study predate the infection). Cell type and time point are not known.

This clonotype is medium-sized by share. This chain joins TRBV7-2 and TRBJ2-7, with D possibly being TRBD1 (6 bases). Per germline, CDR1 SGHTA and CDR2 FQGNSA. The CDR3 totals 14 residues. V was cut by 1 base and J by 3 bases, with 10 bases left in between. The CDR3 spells CASSLVGGVYEQYF. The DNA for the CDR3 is TGTGCCAGCAGCTTAGTTGGGGGCGTCTACGAGCAGTACTTC.

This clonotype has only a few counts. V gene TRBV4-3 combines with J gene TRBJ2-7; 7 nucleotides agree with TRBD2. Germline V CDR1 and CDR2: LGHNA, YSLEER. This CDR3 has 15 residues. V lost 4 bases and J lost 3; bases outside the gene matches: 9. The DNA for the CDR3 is TGCGCCAGCAGCCCAGTAAGGGAGGGCCTCTACGAGCAGTACTTC. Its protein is CASSPVREGLYEQYF.

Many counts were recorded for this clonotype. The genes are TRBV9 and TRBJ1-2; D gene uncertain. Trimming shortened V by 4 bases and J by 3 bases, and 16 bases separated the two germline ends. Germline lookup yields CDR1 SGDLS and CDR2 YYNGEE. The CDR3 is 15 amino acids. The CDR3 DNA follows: TGTGCCAGCAGCACACTGACTGGAAGTGACTATGGCTACACCTTC. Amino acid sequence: CASSTLTGSDYGYTF.

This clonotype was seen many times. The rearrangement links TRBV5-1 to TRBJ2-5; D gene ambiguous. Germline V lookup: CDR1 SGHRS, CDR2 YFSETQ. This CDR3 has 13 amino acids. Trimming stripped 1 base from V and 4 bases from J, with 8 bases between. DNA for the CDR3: TGCGCCAGCAGCTTGAGGGCCGGAGAGACCCAGTACTTC. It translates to CASSLRAGETQYF. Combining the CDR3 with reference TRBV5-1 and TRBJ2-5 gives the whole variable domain KAGVTQTPRYLIKTRGQQVTLSCSPISGHRSVSWYQQTPGQGLQFLFEYFSETQRNKGNFPGRFSGRQFSNSRSEMNVSTLELGDSALYLCASSLRAGETQYFGPGTRLLVL.

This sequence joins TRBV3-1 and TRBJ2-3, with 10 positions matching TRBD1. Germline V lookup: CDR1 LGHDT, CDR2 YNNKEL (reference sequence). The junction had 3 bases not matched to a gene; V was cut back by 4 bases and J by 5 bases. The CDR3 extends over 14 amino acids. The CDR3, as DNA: TGTGCCAGCAGCCCACGGACAGGGGGAGATACGCAGTATTTT. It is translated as CASSPRTGGDTQYF.

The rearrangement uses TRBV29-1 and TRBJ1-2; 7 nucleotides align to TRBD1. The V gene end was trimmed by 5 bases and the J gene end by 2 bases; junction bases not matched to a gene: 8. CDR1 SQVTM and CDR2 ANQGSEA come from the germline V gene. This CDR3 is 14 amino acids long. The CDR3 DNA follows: TGCAGCGTTCACCCGACAGGGCCCAACTATGGCTACACCTTC. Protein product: CSVHPTGPNYGYTF. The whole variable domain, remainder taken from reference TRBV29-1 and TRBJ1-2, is SAVISQKPSRDICQRGTSLTIQCQVDSQVTMMFWYRQQPGQSLTLIATANQGSEATYESGFVIDKFPISRPNLTFSTLTVSNMSPEDSSIYLCSVHPTGPNYGYTFGSGTRLTVV.

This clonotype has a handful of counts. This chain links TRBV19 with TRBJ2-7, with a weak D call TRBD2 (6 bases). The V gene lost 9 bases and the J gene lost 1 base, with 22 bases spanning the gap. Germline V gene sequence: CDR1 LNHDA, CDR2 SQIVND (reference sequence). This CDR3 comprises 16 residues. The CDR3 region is CASSPTGLVKSYEQYF. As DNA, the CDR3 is TGTGCCAGCAGCCCTACGGGACTCGTAAAATCCTACGAGCAGTACTTC.

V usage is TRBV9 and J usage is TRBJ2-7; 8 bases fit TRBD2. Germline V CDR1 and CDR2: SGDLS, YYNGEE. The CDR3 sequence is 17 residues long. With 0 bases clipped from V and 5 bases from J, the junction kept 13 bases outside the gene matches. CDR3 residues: CASSVGSPGTSYNEQYF. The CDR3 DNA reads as TGTGCCAGCAGCGTAGGATCGCCCGGGACTAGTTATAACGAGCAGTACTTC.

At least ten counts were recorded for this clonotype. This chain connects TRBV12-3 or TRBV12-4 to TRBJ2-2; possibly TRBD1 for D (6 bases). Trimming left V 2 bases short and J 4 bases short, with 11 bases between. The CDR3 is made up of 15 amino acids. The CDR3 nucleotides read TGTGCCAGCAGTTTAACAGGGAGATCCACCGGGGAGCTGTTTTTT. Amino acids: CASSLTGRSTGELFF.